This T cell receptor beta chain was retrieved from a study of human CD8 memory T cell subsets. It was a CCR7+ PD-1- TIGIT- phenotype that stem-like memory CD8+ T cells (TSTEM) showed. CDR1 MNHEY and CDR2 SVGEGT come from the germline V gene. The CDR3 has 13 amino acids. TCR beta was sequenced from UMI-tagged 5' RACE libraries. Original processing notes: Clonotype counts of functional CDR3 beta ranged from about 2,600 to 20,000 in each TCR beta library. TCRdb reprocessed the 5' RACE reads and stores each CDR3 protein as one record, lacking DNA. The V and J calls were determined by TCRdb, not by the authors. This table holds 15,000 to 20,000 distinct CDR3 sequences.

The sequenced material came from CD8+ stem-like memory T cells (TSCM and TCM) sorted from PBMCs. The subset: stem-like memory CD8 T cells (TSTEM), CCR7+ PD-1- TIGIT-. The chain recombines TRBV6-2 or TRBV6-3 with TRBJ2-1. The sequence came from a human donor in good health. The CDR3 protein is CASGSQSYNEQFF.